Reported below is one TCR beta chain. These data originate in a study of blood T cell repertoires in COVID-19. Study-level background: Sites across the United States, Italy and Spain contributed samples from acute and convalescent COVID-19. Sample material is recorded as cDNA or gDNA derived from T cells, B-cell-depleted T cells, or PBMCs.

As handled by the study authors: Estimation of nucleated cell counts was performed using reference gene primer amplification. Assay used: immunoSEQ multiplex PCR; TCRdb lists only in-frame clones, some missing. That table supplies the V and J calls and clone size; D and trimming were determined from the DNA. Of under 250,000 clones in the sample, less than 85% are singletons; the top ten hold about 2.5%. Trimming cost V 6 bases and J 6 bases; bases outside gene matches: 7. The CDR3 length is 14 residues. The germline V gene has CDR1 MNHEY and CDR2 SVGAGI. Specimen: peripheral blood. The TCR sequence derives from a woman aged 70-85 years with active or convalescent COVID-19. The chain joins TRBV6-5 to TRBJ2-2; 7 positions agree with TRBD2. This CDR3 is CASRGSGPPGELFF. The CDR3 DNA reads TGTGCCAGCAGGGGTAGCGGGCCCCCCGGGGAGCTGTTTTTT.